Listed below are T cell receptor beta chains from one sample, sequenced in a study of shared T cell receptors in the human thymus. TCRdb's copy holds only in-frame clones and misses some; the assay was immunoSEQ multiplex PCR. This sample carries about 660,000 clones, roughly 90% of them seen once, and the ten largest clones take approximately 0.011%. The data were also submitted as part of a second study, on human thymus T cells.

The specimen was thymocytes. Every receptor here comes from a boy in the first two years of life with a congenital heart defect. Each CDR3 is given with its conserved first and last residue. A D gene is named only where the DNA matches it firmly. The size field is filled for only some rows; it gives once, few, many or a size class.

CASSLRQPWIDFSYEQYF | TGTGCCAGCAGTTTGAGACAGCCGTGGATCGATTTTTCCTACGAGCAGTACTTC | TRBJ2-7 | TRBV28 | . | .
CASSLGTDEQYF | TGCGCCAGCAGCTTGGGCACAGACGAGCAGTACTTC | TRBJ2-7 | TRBV5-1 | . | .
CASSGTSGGQETQYF | TGTGCCAGCAGCGGGACTAGCGGGGGTCAAGAGACCCAGTACTTC | TRBJ2-5 | TRBV5-8 | . | TRBD2
CASSLRASGRAKNIQYF | TGCGCCAGCAGCTTGAGGGCAAGCGGGAGGGCCAAAAACATTCAGTACTTC | TRBJ2-4 | TRBV5-1 | . | TRBD2
CASLDTAGNTIYF | TGCGCCAGCCTGGACACCGCTGGAAACACCATATATTTT | TRBJ1-3 | TRBV4-1 | once | .
CSARQALRTEAFF | TGCAGCGCCCGACAGGCCTTACGCACTGAAGCTTTCTTT | TRBJ1-1 | TRBV29-1 | once | .
CASSPIPGGATSGTFYNEQFF | TGTGCCAGCAGTCCCATCCCAGGGGGCGCAACTAGCGGGACATTCTACAATGAGCAGTTCTTC | TRBJ2-1 | TRBV27 | . | TRBD2
CASSVAPPRTSGRSHEQYF | TGTGCCAGCAGCGTAGCCCCCCCCCGGACTAGCGGGAGATCCCACGAGCAGTACTTC | TRBJ2-7 | TRBV9 | few | TRBD2
CASSPQQGCYGYTF | TGTGCCAGCAGCCCCCAGCAGGGCTGCTATGGCTACACCTTC | TRBJ1-2 | TRBV14 | once | .
CASSQDTAGAYEQYF | TGCGCCAGCAGCCAAGATACGGCAGGGGCCTACGAGCAGTACTTC | TRBJ2-7 | TRBV4-1 | . | .
CASSSQGAAGELFF | TGTGCCAGCAGTTCACAGGGGGCGGCCGGGGAGCTGTTTTTT | TRBJ2-2 | TRBV28 | . | TRBD1
CASSQDPTGGNTIYF | TGTGCCAGCAGCCAAGACCCGACAGGGGGAAACACCATATATTTT | TRBJ1-3 | TRBV14 | . | TRBD1
CASSARTGGGEQYF | TGTGCCAGCAGCGCCCGGACAGGGGGTGGCGAGCAGTACTTC | TRBJ2-7 | TRBV9 | . | TRBD1
CASSLSSPEQFF | TGTGCCAGCAGTTTAAGTAGCCCCGAGCAGTTCTTC | TRBJ2-1 | TRBV28 | . | .
CATSAGGAGNTGELFF | TGTGCCACCAGCGCGGGGGGGGCAGGGAACACCGGGGAGCTGTTTTTT | TRBJ2-2 | TRBV15 | once | TRBD2
CASSQDGEQGNTGELFF | TGCGCCAGCAGCCAAGATGGTGAACAGGGGAACACCGGGGAGCTGTTTTTT | TRBJ2-2 | TRBV4-1 | . | .
CASRDGTSSADTQYF | TGTGCCAGTAGAGACGGGACTAGTTCGGCGGATACGCAGTATTTT | TRBJ2-3 | TRBV19 | . | TRBD2
CASSEAMNNRNRSAFNYGYTF | TGTGCCAGCAGTGAAGCAATGAACAACCGTAACAGGAGCGCATTCAACTATGGCTACACCTTC | TRBJ1-2 | TRBV6-1 | . | .
CASTRAGVNEQYF | TGTGCCTCCACCCGGGCGGGGGTCAACGAGCAGTACTTC | TRBJ2-7 | TRBV7-9 | once | TRBD2
CASSLLTSGRYEQYF | TGTGCCAGCAGCCTGCTGACTAGCGGGAGGTATGAGCAGTACTTC | TRBJ2-7 | TRBV11-3 | . | TRBD2
CASSRQGLSEQYF | TGTGCCAGCAGCCGACAGGGGTTGAGCGAGCAGTACTTC | TRBJ2-7 | TRBV6-1 | . | TRBD1
CASSLSRTDRATEAFF | TGTGCCAGCAGTTTATCCCGGACAGACAGGGCCACTGAAGCTTTCTTT | TRBJ1-1 | TRBV28 | . | TRBD1
CASSYNPTPENQPQHF | TGTGCCAGCAGTTACAATCCGACACCCGAAAATCAGCCCCAGCATTTT | TRBJ1-5 | TRBV6-6 | . | .
CASSFFGITDTQYF | TGCGCCAGCAGCTTTTTTGGCATCACAGATACGCAGTATTTT | TRBJ2-3 | TRBV5-1 | . | .
CASSSGTSINEQFF | TGTGCCAGCAGTTCCGGGACTAGCATCAATGAGCAGTTCTTC | TRBJ2-1 | TRBV5-6 | . | TRBD2
CASTRPLAGTLLDTQYF | TGTGCCAGCACACGGCCTCTAGCGGGAACATTATTGGATACGCAGTATTTT | TRBJ2-3 | TRBV6-9 | . | TRBD2
CASSVPRGTQGPSPTKIYNEQFF | TGTGCCAGCAGCGTCCCGCGGGGGACACAGGGCCCCTCCCCAACAAAAATTTACAATGAGCAGTTCTTC | TRBJ2-1 | TRBV9 | . | .
CASSGGSSGRANTGELFF | TGTGCCAGCAGTGGGGGGTCTAGCGGGAGGGCCAACACCGGGGAGCTGTTTTTT | TRBJ2-2 | TRBV2 | . | TRBD2
CASRMNRAREQYF | TGTGCCAGCAGAATGAATCGCGCACGAGAGCAGTACTTC | TRBJ2-7 | TRBV14 | . | .
CASSQVEARGVYEQYF | TGTGCCAGCAGCCAAGTCGAGGCCAGGGGTGTCTACGAGCAGTACTTC | TRBJ2-7 | TRBV4-2 | . | .
CASSLGDRAPYEQYF | TGTGCCAGCAGTTTAGGGGACAGGGCCCCCTACGAGCAGTACTTC | TRBJ2-7 | TRBV27 | once | TRBD1
CASSPRGTTQQYF | TGTGCCAGCAGCCCGCGGGGAACCACCCAGCAGTACTTC | TRBJ2-7 | TRBV11-3 | . | .
CASSPKGGARLAGGLEQFF | TGCGCCAGCAGCCCAAAGGGGGGGGCACGACTAGCGGGAGGGCTTGAGCAGTTCTTC | TRBJ2-1 | TRBV4-3 | . | TRBD2
CASRPGWSDTEAFF | TGTGCCAGCAGACCCGGGTGGAGCGACACTGAAGCTTTCTTT | TRBJ1-1 | TRBV27 | . | .
CASSEGTGEGDIQYF | TGTGCCAGCAGTGAGGGGACAGGGGAAGGGGACATTCAGTACTTC | TRBJ2-4 | TRBV6-1 | . | TRBD1
CASSAGGGWGSDYEQYF | TGCGCCAGCAGCGCGGGCGGGGGCTGGGGTAGCGACTACGAGCAGTACTTC | TRBJ2-7 | TRBV5-1 | . | .
CAWSAASYEQYF | TGTGCCTGGAGTGCCGCGTCCTACGAGCAGTACTTC | TRBJ2-7 | TRBV30 | . | .
CASKSYGNTIYF | TGTGCCAGCAAGTCCTATGGAAACACCATATATTTT | TRBJ1-3 | TRBV11-3 | . | .
CSYDREETQYF | TGCAGCTACGACAGGGAAGAGACCCAGTACTTC | TRBJ2-5 | TRBV29-1 | . | TRBD1
CAISGGSGASPENIQYF | TGTGCCATCAGTGGGGGTTCGGGAGCCAGCCCCGAAAACATTCAGTACTTC | TRBJ2-4 | TRBV10-3 | . | .
CAFRRAGYSYNSPLHF | TGTGCCTTTCGGAGGGCAGGTTACTCCTATAATTCACCCCTCCACTTT | TRBJ1-6 | TRBV30 | . | .